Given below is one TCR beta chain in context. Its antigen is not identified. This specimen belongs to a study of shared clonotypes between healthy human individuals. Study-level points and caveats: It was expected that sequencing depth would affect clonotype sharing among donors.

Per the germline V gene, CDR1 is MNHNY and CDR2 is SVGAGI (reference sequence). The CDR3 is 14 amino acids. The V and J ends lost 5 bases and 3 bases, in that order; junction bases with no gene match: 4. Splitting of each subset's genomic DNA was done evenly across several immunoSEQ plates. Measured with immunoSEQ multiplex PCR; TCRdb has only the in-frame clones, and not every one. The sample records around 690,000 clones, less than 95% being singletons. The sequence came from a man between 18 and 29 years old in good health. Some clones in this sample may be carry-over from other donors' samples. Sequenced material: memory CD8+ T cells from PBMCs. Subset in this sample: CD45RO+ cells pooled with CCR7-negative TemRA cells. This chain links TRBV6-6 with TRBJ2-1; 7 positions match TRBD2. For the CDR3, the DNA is TGTGCCAGCAGTCCTTCTAGCGGCTACAATGAGCAGTTCTTC. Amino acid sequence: CASSPSSGYNEQFF.